These 30 T cell receptor beta chains originate from one sample sequenced in a study of shared clonotypes between healthy human individuals. Some clones are missing from TCRdb's copy, which holds only in-frame ones; the method was immunoSEQ multiplex PCR. This sample carries about 2.4 million clones, under 95% of them seen once, and the ten largest clones take approximately 0.36%. Material: naive CD4+ T cells from PBMCs. Sample subset: CD45RA+ positively selected. These receptors were collected from a young man in good health. Some clones in this sample may be carry-over from other donors' samples.

This rearrangement joins TRBV28 to TRBJ1-2, with D perhaps matching TRBD1 (6 bases). In germline, CDR1 is MDHEN, CDR2 SYDVKM. The CDR3 extends over 14 amino acids. Deletions cut 6 bases from V and 8 bases from J, with 19 bases between. The CDR3 loop is CASSQSGRGKGYTF. The CDR3 region has the DNA TGTGCCAGCAGCCAATCAGGGAGGGGGAAAGGCTACACCTTC.

V usage is TRBV25-1 and J usage is TRBJ2-3; 7 positions agree with TRBD1. V was clipped by 3 bases and J by 5 bases; unmatched bases: 8. CDR3 length: 15 residues. CDR1 MGHDK and CDR2 SYGVNS come from the germline V gene. The CDR3 sequence is CASSETGKGRDTQYF. In nucleotides, the CDR3 is TGTGCCAGCAGTGAGACAGGGAAGGGGAGAGATACGCAGTATTTT.

Notes on this clone: This CDR3 is also generated by other DNA sequences in the sample. The J gene is TRBJ2-1, the V gene TRBV7-3; 8 nucleotides align to TRBD2. Trimming cost V 3 bases and J 8 bases; bases outside gene matches: 3. From germline, CDR1 is SGHTA and CDR2 FQGTGA. This CDR3 is built from 13 residues. The DNA for the CDR3 is TGTGCCAGCAGCTTGACGCGGGAGGATGAGCAGTTCTTC. It is translated as CASSLTREDEQFF.

V usage is TRBV5-1 and J usage is TRBJ1-6; 7 positions match TRBD1. This CDR3 is built from 16 residues. CDR1 is SGHRS and CDR2 is YFSETQ in the germline V gene. Trimming removed 4 bases from V and 5 bases from J; junction bases left unmatched: 9. The CDR3 DNA reads TGCGCCAGCAGCACGGAGGGACAGCCCAATAATTCACCCCTCCACTTT. Translated: CASSTEGQPNNSPLHF.

With respect to this clone: The sample carries other DNA sequences with the same CDR3. The chain links TRBV5-1 to TRBJ2-3; 8 bases agree with TRBD2. CDR1 and CDR2 (germline): SGHRS, YFSETQ. V gave up 3 bases and J gave up 0 bases; unmatched junction bases: 3. The CDR3 extends over 15 amino acids. For the CDR3, the DNA is TGCGCCAGCAGCTCCACTAGCGGTAGCACAGATACGCAGTATTTT. Translating it yields CASSSTSGSTDTQYF.

The chain employs TRBV13 and TRBJ1-2, with 7 bases identical to TRBD1. The CDR3 spans 14 residues. Germline CDR1 and CDR2: PRHDT and FYEKMQ (reference sequence). Trimming removed 3 bases from V and 8 bases from J; junction bases left unmatched: 9. CDR3 DNA: TGTGCCAGCAGCTTTCGGGACAGCATCTTGGGCTACACCTTC. This encodes CASSFRDSILGYTF. Drawing the rest from reference TRBV13 and TRBJ1-2, the complete variable domain is AAGVIQSPRHLIKEKRETATLKCYPIPRHDTVYWYQQGPGQDPQFLISFYEKMQSDKGSIPDRFSAQQFSDYHSELNMSSLELGDSALYFCASSFRDSILGYTFGSGTRLTVV.

The V gene is TRBV2, the J gene TRBJ2-4; D is ambiguous. Trimming took 4 bases from V and 6 from J, leaving 10 bases between them. From germline, CDR1 is SNHLY and CDR2 FYNNEI. This CDR3 comprises 13 residues. CDR3 region: CASSGVGGNIQYF. CDR3 bases: TGTGCCAGCAGTGGAGTAGGTGGAAACATTCAGTACTTC.

The chain has TRBV28 and TRBJ2-2; D unclear. The CDR3 is 11 amino acids. Germline V lookup: CDR1 MDHEN, CDR2 SYDVKM. Trimming took off 5 bases at V and 7 bases at J, with 5 bases between the two ends. The CDR3 loop is CASSGRGELFF. CDR3 bases: TGTGCCAGCAGTGGGCGCGGGGAGCTGTTTTTT. Full variable domain (remainder filled in from reference TRBV28 and TRBJ2-2): DVKVTQSSRYLVKRTGEKVFLECVQDMDHENMFWYRQDPGLGLRLIYFSYDVKMKEKGDIPEGYSVSREKKERFSLILESASTNQTSMYLCASSGRGELFFGEGSRLTVL.

The gene calls are TRBV7-9 and TRBJ2-5; TRBD2 matches 8 bases. Germline CDR1 and CDR2: SEHNR and FQNEAQ (reference sequence). V gave up 4 bases and J gave up 5 bases; unmatched junction bases: 3. The CDR3 length is 13 residues. CDR3 sequence (DNA): TGTGCCAGCAGCTCGGGCGGGGGGGAGACCCAGTACTTC. This gives the protein CASSSGGGETQYF.

The V call is TRBV19, the J call TRBJ1-2, with D unclear. Per the germline V gene, CDR1 is LNHDA and CDR2 is SQIVND (reference sequence). The CDR3 loop spans 13 amino acids. V was clipped by 9 bases and J by 6 bases, with 17 bases between them. The CDR3 reads CASRGKVSHGYTF. The CDR3 coding sequence is TGTGCCAGCAGAGGGAAGGTGAGCCATGGCTACACCTTC. The variable domain in full, with the rest retrieved from reference TRBV19 and TRBJ1-2, is DGGITQSPKYLFRKEGQNVTLSCEQNLNHDAMYWYRQDPGQGLRLIYYSQIVNDFQKGDIAEGYSVSREKKESFPLTVTSAQKNPTAFYLCASRGKVSHGYTFGSGTRLTVV.

The gene calls are TRBV28 and TRBJ2-5; 9 nucleotides align to TRBD2. This CDR3 spans 19 amino acids. Germline CDR1 is MDHEN and CDR2 is SYDVKM. J gave up 1 base and V 5 bases, and 17 bases lay outside the gene matches. CDR3 residues: CASSKRRGASGIFQETQYF. CDR3 in DNA: TGTGCCAGCAGTAAACGACGGGGGGCTAGCGGGATTTTCCAAGAGACCCAGTACTTC.

The gene calls are TRBV9 and TRBJ1-1; TRBD1 matches at 8 bases. With 0 bases clipped from V and 1 base from J, the junction kept 5 bases outside the gene matches. Germline lookup yields CDR1 SGDLS and CDR2 YYNGEE. The CDR3 consists of 16 residues. In nucleotides, the CDR3 is TGTGCCAGCAGCGTAGGAGTGGGGACAGGGAACACTGAAGCTTTCTTT. Translated, it gives CASSVGVGTGNTEAFF.

The CDR3 nucleotides read TGCGCCAGCAGCTTGCAGGACAGGGCCTACAATGAGCAGTTCTTC. Translation gives CASSLQDRAYNEQFF. This chain links TRBV5-1 with TRBJ2-1; 8 bases match TRBD1. The V segment lost 1 base and the J segment 2 bases; nucleotides outside the gene matches: 2. This CDR3 is built from 15 residues. Germline lookup yields CDR1 SGHRS and CDR2 YFSETQ.

V gene TRBV7-7 combines with J gene TRBJ2-2; D unresolved. The CDR3 consists of 13 residues. CDR1 is SSHAT, CDR2 FNYEAQ, per germline (reference sequence). V lost 2 bases to trimming and J lost 4 bases, with 5 bases between them. This CDR3 is CASSLSTTGELFF. The CDR3 DNA is TGTGCCAGCAGCTTAAGTACCACCGGGGAGCTGTTTTTT.

V and J are TRBV5-6 and TRBJ2-7; tentative D call: TRBD2 (7 bases). The CDR3 sequence is 19 residues long. V dropped 5 bases and J dropped 2 bases, with 29 bases sitting between them. Germline values: CDR1 SGHDT, CDR2 YYEEEE. CDR3 sequence reads: CASRNWGPVGGSEPYEQYF. For the CDR3, the DNA is TGTGCCAGCAGGAATTGGGGGCCAGTTGGCGGGAGTGAACCCTACGAGCAGTACTTC.

The genes are TRBV11-2 and TRBJ2-7; 8 bases line up with TRBD2. V lost 3 bases and J lost 6; bases outside the gene matches: 7. Germline values: CDR1 SGHAT, CDR2 FQNNGV. The CDR3 totals 14 residues. The CDR3 DNA sequence: TGTGCCAGCAGCTTTCTTCAGCGGGGGAGCGAGCAGTACTTC. As protein: CASSFLQRGSEQYF.

The chain carries TRBV6-6 and TRBJ1-1; 7 bases fit TRBD1. J gave up 7 bases and V 2 bases, and 4 bases lay outside the gene matches. This CDR3 region has 13 residues. Germline CDR1 and CDR2: MNHNY and SVGAGI (reference sequence). The CDR3 DNA sequence: TGTGCCAGCAGTTACGTGCCAGGGGGTGAAGCTTTCTTT. The encoded protein is CASSYVPGGEAFF.

V usage is TRBV28 and J usage is TRBJ2-5; D is unclear. The V end lost 7 bases, the J end lost 11 bases, and 23 bases lay between the germline ends. The germline CDR1 and CDR2 sequences are MDHEN and SYDVKM. The CDR3 is made up of 14 amino acids. CDR3 DNA sequence: TGTGCCAGCATTTCCTACGGTGGGAACGGTGGGCAGTACTTC. As protein: CASISYGGNGGQYF.

J is TRBJ2-3 and V is TRBV29-1, with D perhaps TRBD2 (5 bases). Trimming removed 5 bases from V and 5 bases from J, with 11 bases in between. This CDR3 comprises 12 residues. Germline V gene sequence: CDR1 SQVTM, CDR2 ANQGSEA. The chain's CDR3 is CSVSVAGDTQYF. DNA of the CDR3: TGCAGCGTTTCCGTGGCGGGAGATACGCAGTATTTT.

This clone occurred once. The chain employs TRBV11-2 and TRBJ2-1, with a possible D match to TRBD2 (5 bases). Germline CDR1 and CDR2: SGHAT and FQNNGV. Trimming shortened V by 2 bases and J by 4 bases, and 12 bases separated the two germline ends. The CDR3 has 15 amino acids. This CDR3 reads CASSLISGSYNEQFF. The CDR3 DNA is TGTGCCAGCAGCTTAATCAGCGGCTCTTACAATGAGCAGTTCTTC.

This chain uses TRBV28 with TRBJ2-1; D perhaps matches TRBD2 (5 bases). Trimming left V 7 bases short and J 8 bases short, with 15 bases between. The germline V gene encodes CDR1 MDHEN and CDR2 SYDVKM. The length of the CDR3 is 13 residues. CDR3 coding DNA: TGTGCCAGCAAACTAGTTGTGGTCCATGAGCAGTTCTTC. Translation gives CASKLVVVHEQFF.

The rearrangement links TRBV13 to TRBJ1-4, with 7 bases lining up with TRBD1. Germline V gene sequence: CDR1 PRHDT, CDR2 FYEKMQ (reference sequence). CDR3 length: 17 amino acids. The ends lost 5 bases at V and 6 bases at J; junction bases unmatched: 15. The CDR3 coding sequence is TGTGCCAGCAGCCCCCCCAGAACAGGGGCTCGAGATGAAAAACTGTTTTTT. It is translated as CASSPPRTGARDEKLFF.

The sample holds one count of this clone. V gene TRBV11-2 combines with J gene TRBJ1-1; TRBD1 agrees at 7 bases. The V and J ends lost 6 bases and 1 base, in that order; junction bases with no gene match: 2. This CDR3 comprises 13 residues. Germline CDR1 and CDR2: SGHAT and FQNNGV. Written as DNA, the CDR3 is TGTGCCAGCAGTTGGGACAGGAACACTGAAGCTTTCTTT. Translation gives CASSWDRNTEAFF. Complete variable domain (other parts from reference TRBV11-2 and TRBJ1-1): EAGVAQSPRYKIIEKRQSVAFWCNPISGHATLYWYQQILGQGPKLLIQFQNNGVVDDSQLPKDRFSAERLKGVDSTLKIQPAKLEDSAVYLCASSWDRNTEAFFGQGTRLTVV.

This rearrangement joins TRBV28 to TRBJ2-1; D remains ambiguous. Per germline, CDR1 MDHEN and CDR2 SYDVKM. There are 14 residues in the CDR3. Trimming took off 4 bases at V and 12 bases at J, with 19 bases between the two ends. In nucleotides, the CDR3 is TGTGCCAGCAGTTCGCCCCCCCACGCCTACGGGCAGTTCTTC. It specifies CASSSPPHAYGQFF.

The J gene is TRBJ2-3, the V gene TRBV5-5; possible D gene TRBD2, 6 bases. CDR3 length: 14 amino acids. The V end was cut by 8 bases, the J end by 5 bases, with 18 bases between. Germline V lookup: CDR1 SGHKS, CDR2 YYEKEE (reference sequence). CDR3 coding DNA: TGTGCCAGTATTGGGAGGTTTGAGATAGATACGCAGTATTTT. It yields the protein CASIGRFEIDTQYF.

The genes are TRBV5-1 and TRBJ1-1; 8 nucleotides match TRBD1. Germline V gene data show CDR1 as SGHRS and CDR2 as YFSETQ. The CDR3 consists of 18 residues. The V gene end was trimmed by 4 bases and the J gene end by 1 base; junction bases not matched to a gene: 15. The CDR3 bases are TGCGCCAGCAGCCCAACCGGGACAGGCGTCCGGCGGAACACTGAAGCTTTCTTT. Translated: CASSPTGTGVRRNTEAFF. Full variable domain (remainder filled in from reference TRBV5-1 and TRBJ1-1): KAGVTQTPRYLIKTRGQQVTLSCSPISGHRSVSWYQQTPGQGLQFLFEYFSETQRNKGNFPGRFSGRQFSNSRSEMNVSTLELGDSALYLCASSPTGTGVRRNTEAFFGQGTRLTVV.

The chain is built from TRBV5-1 and TRBJ2-4; TRBD1 is a possible D gene (6 bases). Germline V gene lookup returns CDR1 SGHRS and CDR2 YFSETQ. V was cut by 4 bases and J by 8 bases, with 16 bases left in between. The CDR3 extends over 14 amino acids. CDR3 region: CASSIQGLLDIQYF. In DNA, the CDR3 is TGCGCCAGCAGCATACAGGGCCTACTGGACATTCAGTACTTC.

The CDR3 DNA is TGTGCCACCAGCAGAGTTCTGGCGGCCGGAAGCAATCAGCCCCAGCATTTT. It specifies CATSRVLAAGSNQPQHF. The chain links TRBV15 to TRBJ1-5, with D uncertain. Between the trimmed V and J ends, which lost 1 base and 1 base, there was a span of 14 bases. The CDR3 is made up of 17 amino acids. The V gene's germline CDR1 is LNHNV and CDR2 YYDKDF (reference sequence).

This CDR3 reads CSALTSGQYEQYF. CDR3 DNA sequence: TGCAGCGCCTTGACTAGCGGGCAGTACGAGCAGTACTTC. V gene TRBV29-1 combines with J gene TRBJ2-7; 10 nucleotides align to TRBD2. The J segment lost 4 bases and the V segment lost 7 bases, leaving 7 bases of the junction unmatched. This CDR3 region has 13 residues. Germline values: CDR1 SQVTM, CDR2 ANQGSEA.

The chain uses TRBV10-2 and TRBJ1-5, with 8 bases fitting TRBD1. Germline trimming cut 4 bases from V and 4 bases from J; bases unmatched to any gene: 0. This CDR3 has 13 residues. The germline gives CDR1 WSHSY, CDR2 SAAADI. CDR3 amino acids: CASSGDRNQPQHF. CDR3 nucleotides: TGCGCCAGCAGTGGGGACAGGAATCAGCCCCAGCATTTT.